The 12 T cell receptor beta chains listed next were all sequenced from one sample in a study of T-cell memory formation after mild COVID-19. TCRdb passed the 5' RACE reads through MiXCR, listing each CDR3 protein once. The sample has nearly 350,000 distinct CDR3 sequences, over 10% seen once; the top ten hold over 20%. The sequencing sample was made of PBMCs or a T cell subset sorted from them (not recorded which). The receptors shown here come from a young man who had mild COVID-19 (a few samples of this study predate the infection). Cell type and time point are not known.

The gene calls are TRBV6-5 and TRBJ2-3, with D tentatively TRBD1 or TRBD2 (5 bases each). Germline V gene lookup returns CDR1 MNHEY and CDR2 SVGAGI. The CDR3 consists of 16 residues. Deletions cut 6 bases from V and 2 bases from J, with 18 bases between. The CDR3 is CASRDWGSSDTDTQYF. The DNA for the CDR3 is TGTGCCAGCAGAGACTGGGGGAGCAGTGACACAGATACGCAGTATTTT.

The chain uses TRBV12-3 or TRBV12-4 and TRBJ1-2, with TRBD1 matching 7 bases. Trimming took 5 bases from V and 4 from J; bases not matched to a gene: 7. The CDR3 runs to 14 residues. CDR3 nucleotides: TGTGCCAGCAGTCGCCGGGACAGCTTCTATGGCTACACCTTC. It codes for CASSRRDSFYGYTF.

This clonotype was counted between two and nine times. The chain has TRBV19 and TRBJ1-2; 7 nucleotides align to TRBD1. The CDR3 is made up of 14 amino acids. With 5 bases clipped from V and 4 bases from J, the junction kept 7 bases outside the gene matches. Germline V lookup: CDR1 LNHDA, CDR2 SQIVND (reference sequence). The CDR3 spells CASSPGQSLYGYTF. In DNA form, the CDR3 reads TGTGCCAGTAGTCCGGGACAGTCCCTCTATGGCTACACCTTC.

This clonotype was recorded many times. The chain couples TRBV12-3 or TRBV12-4 to TRBJ1-5, with D possibly being TRBD1 (5 bases). V was clipped by 3 bases and J by 6 bases, with 12 bases between them. The CDR3 contains 14 residues. CDR3 sequence reads: CASSFRTGGQPQHF. The CDR3 DNA is TGTGCCAGCAGTTTTCGTACTGGGGGTCAGCCCCAGCATTTT.

The V call is TRBV7-3, the J call TRBJ2-5; TRBD1 is a possible D gene (6 bases). This CDR3 has 14 amino acids. Trimming cost V 3 bases and J 5 bases, with 13 bases left between them. Per the germline V gene, CDR1 is SGHTA and CDR2 is FQGTGA. The CDR3 nucleotides read TGTGCCAGCAGCTTGGACAGCCTGGGGGAGACCCAGTACTTC. This translates into CASSLDSLGETQYF.

In its sample, this clonotype was seen many times. The V gene is TRBV6-2 or TRBV6-3, the J gene TRBJ1-1; possibly TRBD1 for D (5 bases). Trimming took 1 base from V and 6 from J, leaving 9 bases between them. Germline loops: CDR1 MNHEY, CDR2 SVGEGT. The CDR3 is made up of 13 amino acids. The CDR3 is CASSYWGGAEAFF. Here the CDR3 DNA reads TGTGCCAGCAGTTACTGGGGGGGAGCTGAAGCTTTCTTT.

The rearrangement joins TRBV10-2 to TRBJ1-4; 10 bases fit TRBD1. J lost 1 base, V lost 7 bases, and 6 bases had no gene match. The length of the CDR3 is 16 residues. Germline values: CDR1 WSHSY, CDR2 SAAADI. The CDR3 loop is CASMPGQGLTNEKLFF. The CDR3 DNA sequence: TGCGCCAGCATGCCGGGACAGGGGTTAACTAATGAAAAACTGTTTTTT.

The chain links TRBV19 to TRBJ1-1, with a tentative D call TRBD1 (5 bases). There are 14 residues in the CDR3. Between the trimmed V and J ends, which lost 7 bases and 6 bases, there was a span of 18 bases. The V gene's germline CDR1 is LNHDA and CDR2 SQIVND (reference sequence). CDR3 in DNA: TGTGCCAGTACCCCGGCGGGGGGTTCCGCTGAAGCTTTCTTT. Protein: CASTPAGGSAEAFF.

This clonotype was counted only a few times. The rearrangement uses TRBV4-1 and TRBJ2-7; D possibly matches TRBD1 or TRBD2 (5 bases each). The germline V gene encodes CDR1 MGHRA and CDR2 YSYEKL. CDR3 length: 15 amino acids. Deletions cut 0 bases from V and 0 bases from J, with 9 bases between. The CDR3 coding sequence is TGCGCCAGCAGCCAAGACCTGGGGGTCTCCTACGAGCAGTACGTC. It translates to CASSQDLGVSYEQYV.

The chain joins TRBV21-1 to TRBJ2-1. TRBV21-1 is reported as a pseudogene. This CDR3 contains 17 residues. For the CDR3, the DNA is TGTGCCAGCAGCAAAGGGCCACGCGGAGATATGTACAATGAGCAGTTCTTC. Residues: CASSKGPRGDMYNEQFF.

This clonotype was observed a few times. This rearrangement joins TRBV15 to TRBJ2-1, with 16 bases lining up with TRBD2. The CDR3 spans 14 residues. V lost 4 bases, J lost 14 bases, and 5 bases stayed unmatched. Germline values: CDR1 LNHNV, CDR2 YYDKDF (reference sequence). The CDR3, as DNA: TGTGCCACCAGCAAACCAGGGACTAGCGGGGGGGAGTTCTTC. This encodes CATSKPGTSGGEFF.

This clonotype has a handful of counts. The J gene is TRBJ1-5, the V gene TRBV7-2, with D possibly TRBD1 on 6 matching bases. Germline lookup yields CDR1 SGHTA and CDR2 FQGNSA. Trimming pared 6 bases from V and 7 bases from J, leaving 13 bases between. The CDR3 runs to 13 residues. CDR3 sequence: CASSFQDSQPQHF. CDR3 DNA: TGTGCCAGCAGTTTCCAGGACAGCCAGCCCCAGCATTTT. The full variable domain, rest sourced from reference TRBV7-2 and TRBJ1-5, is GAGVSQSPSNKVTEKGKDVELRCDPISGHTALYWYRQSLGQGLEFLIYFQGNSAPDKSGLPSDRFSAERTGGSVSTLTIQRTQQEDSAVYLCASSFQDSQPQHFGDGTRLSIL.